These 21 T cell receptor beta chains originate from one sample sequenced in a study of cytomegalovirus exposure and HLA in healthy donors. Produced via immunoSEQ multiplex PCR; TCRdb's table is partial and in-frame only. The table shows 150,000 to 200,000 clones, with approximately 85% occurring only once. The sample was PBMCs. Receptors originate from a woman between 18 and 29 years old in good health and CMV-seronegative.

V is TRBV4-2 and J is TRBJ1-2, with 8 positions matching TRBD1. The CDR3 consists of 16 residues. Germline-derived CDR1 and CDR2 are LGHNA and YNFKEQ. V was pared by 0 bases and J by 2 bases, with 5 bases of the junction left unmatched. The CDR3 is CASSQDWQGANYGYTF. DNA of the CDR3: TGTGCCAGCAGCCAAGATTGGCAGGGGGCCAACTATGGCTACACCTTC.

This rearrangement joins TRBV6-1 to TRBJ2-2, with TRBD2 matching over 12 bases. V lost 0 bases, J lost 6 bases, and 2 bases stayed unmatched. Germline-derived CDR1 and CDR2 are MNHNS and SASEGT. The CDR3 has 16 amino acids. CDR3 region: CASSEARLAGAGELFF. The CDR3 nucleotides are TGTGCCAGCAGTGAAGCGCGACTAGCGGGAGCCGGGGAGCTGTTTTTT.

The rearrangement links TRBV5-1 to TRBJ2-3; 14 positions agree with TRBD2. The CDR3 extends over 18 amino acids. CDR1 and CDR2 (germline): SGHRS, YFSETQ. V was clipped by 0 bases and J by 1 base; unmatched bases: 4. The CDR3 protein is CASSLAGTSGSGTDTQYF. CDR3 sequence (DNA): TGCGCCAGCAGCTTGGCGGGGACTAGCGGGAGCGGCACAGATACGCAGTATTTT. The full variable domain, with the rest looked up from reference TRBV5-1 and TRBJ2-3, is KAGVTQTPRYLIKTRGQQVTLSCSPISGHRSVSWYQQTPGQGLQFLFEYFSETQRNKGNFPGRFSGRQFSNSRSEMNVSTLELGDSALYLCASSLAGTSGSGTDTQYFGPGTRLTVL.

The rearrangement joins TRBV9 to TRBJ2-7; 9 bases line up with TRBD1. CDR1 and CDR2 from the germline V gene are SGDLS and YYNGEE. CDR3 size: 15 residues. Trimming at V came to 2 bases and at J to 3 bases, leaving 6 bases not matched to a gene. This CDR3 reads CASSVTGTGIYEQYF. The CDR3 coding sequence is TGTGCCAGCAGCGTGACCGGGACAGGGATCTACGAGCAGTACTTC.

V usage is TRBV5-1 and J usage is TRBJ1-1; D possibly corresponds to TRBD1 (5 bases). CDR1 and CDR2 from the germline V gene are SGHRS and YFSETQ. The length of the CDR3 is 14 residues. The V end was cut by 7 bases, the J end by 0 bases, with 13 bases between. The CDR3 sequence is CASGQGTMNTEAFF. The DNA of the CDR3 is TGCGCCAGCGGTCAGGGAACCATGAACACTGAAGCTTTCTTT.

The gene calls are TRBV27 and TRBJ2-7; 8 bases match TRBD2. This CDR3 contains 13 residues. The germline V gene encodes CDR1 MNHEY and CDR2 SMNVEV (reference sequence). The ends lost 6 bases at V and 6 bases at J; junction bases unmatched: 7. The chain's CDR3 is CASSLRRGAEQYF. Here the CDR3 DNA reads TGTGCCAGCAGCCTGAGGCGGGGGGCCGAGCAGTACTTC.

This clone was counted once. The genes are TRBV15 and TRBJ1-2; possible D gene TRBD1, 6 bases. The germline V gene has CDR1 LNHNV and CDR2 YYDKDF (reference sequence). V lost 0 bases, J lost 4 bases, and 9 bases lay in between. The CDR3 sequence is 14 residues long. The CDR3 region is CATSRDTGFYGYTF. CDR3 nucleotide sequence: TGTGCCACCAGCAGAGATACAGGGTTCTATGGCTACACCTTC. Variable domain in full (rest from reference TRBV15 and TRBJ1-2): DAMVIQNPRYQVTQFGKPVTLSCSQTLNHNVMYWYQQKSSQAPKLLFHYYDKDFNNEADTPDNFQSRRPNTSFCFLDIRSPGLGDTAMYLCATSRDTGFYGYTFGSGTRLTVV.

The rearrangement joins TRBV6-4 to TRBJ2-3, with a weak D call TRBD2 (6 bases). The CDR3 loop spans 16 amino acids. Trimming pared 5 bases from V and 7 bases from J, leaving 22 bases between. CDR1 MRHNA and CDR2 SNTAGT come from the germline V gene. CDR3 amino acids: CASSPSPGDSSNTQYF. CDR3 in DNA: TGTGCCAGCAGTCCATCCCCCGGGGACTCTTCTAATACGCAGTATTTT.

In this sample, this clone turned up a few times. The rearrangement links TRBV30 to TRBJ2-1, with D possibly matching TRBD2 (5 bases). The V end lost 1 base, the J end lost 1 base, and 11 bases lay between the germline ends. CDR1 GTSNPN and CDR2 SVGIG come from the germline V gene (reference sequence). The CDR3 runs 15 residues. For the CDR3, the DNA is TGTGCCTGGAGTGGACAAGCGGTTTCCTACAATGAGCAGTTCTTC. Residues: CAWSGQAVSYNEQFF.

The genes are TRBV5-1 and TRBJ1-2; D uncertain. Germline assignment: CDR1 SGHRS and CDR2 YFSETQ. The CDR3 extends over 12 amino acids. The V gene lost 2 bases and the J gene lost 5 bases, with 7 bases spanning the gap. This CDR3 reads CASSFSEYGYTF. DNA for the CDR3: TGCGCCAGCAGCTTTTCGGAGTATGGCTACACCTTC.

The CDR3 is CASYGRSNYGYTF. For the CDR3, the DNA is TGTGCCAGCTATGGCAGGTCAAATTATGGCTACACCTTC. This chain joins TRBV2 and TRBJ1-2; D remains ambiguous. Germline CDR1 and CDR2: SNHLY and FYNNEI. V was clipped by 8 bases and J by 5 bases, with 15 bases between them. The CDR3 runs 13 residues.

This clone was seen only once. The chain employs TRBV19 and TRBJ2-1; D is possibly TRBD2 (6 bases). The CDR3 loop spans 15 amino acids. V shed 9 bases and J shed 3 bases, with 18 bases lying between them. Looked up from germline, CDR1 is LNHDA and CDR2 is SQIVND (reference sequence). CDR3 sequence reads: CASKQTGANYNEQFF. In nucleotides, the CDR3 is TGTGCCAGCAAACAAACGGGAGCAAACTACAATGAGCAGTTCTTC.

The rearrangement uses TRBV2 and TRBJ1-2; 10 nucleotides match TRBD1. The CDR3 extends over 14 amino acids. Germline CDR1 is SNHLY and CDR2 is FYNNEI. The trim removed 3 bases at V and 7 bases at J, leaving 5 bases unmatched. CDR3 bases: TGTGCCAGCAGTGAGGGGACAGGGGTTATTGGCTACACCTTC. Translation gives CASSEGTGVIGYTF.

The gene calls are TRBV9 and TRBJ2-1; 12 nucleotides agree with TRBD2. Germline V gene lookup returns CDR1 SGDLS and CDR2 YYNGEE. V trimming: 4 bases; J trimming: 5 bases; junction bases outside the gene matches: 7. The CDR3 totals 16 residues. The CDR3 spells CASSPRLAGVHNEQFF. The CDR3 nucleotides read TGTGCCAGCAGCCCCAGACTAGCGGGAGTTCACAATGAGCAGTTCTTC.

This clone was observed once. The chain is built from TRBV20-1 and TRBJ2-5; no clear D gene. Germline assignment: CDR1 DFQATT and CDR2 SNEGSKA (reference sequence). Trimming cost V 6 bases and J 1 base, with 6 bases left between them. The CDR3 loop spans 11 amino acids. CDR3: CSAPVQETQYF. The CDR3 nucleotides read TGCAGTGCCCCCGTCCAAGAGACCCAGTACTTC.

This clone was recorded a few times. The V gene is TRBV19, the J gene TRBJ1-2; D gene uncertain. Trimming left V 2 bases short and J 4 bases short, with 8 bases between. The CDR3 has 13 residues. Germline CDR1 reads LNHDA; CDR2 reads SQIVND (reference sequence). CDR3 bases: TGTGCCAGTAGTATATCCGCCGGCTATGGCTACACCTTC. It codes for CASSISAGYGYTF. The full variable domain, in which reference TRBV19 and TRBJ1-2 provide the parts outside the CDR3, is DGGITQSPKYLFRKEGQNVTLSCEQNLNHDAMYWYRQDPGQGLRLIYYSQIVNDFQKGDIAEGYSVSREKKESFPLTVTSAQKNPTAFYLCASSISAGYGYTFGSGTRLTVV.

This chain uses TRBV27 with TRBJ1-5; 7 positions match TRBD1. This CDR3 spans 17 amino acids. V trimming: 3 bases; J trimming: 4 bases; junction bases outside the gene matches: 12. Germline values: CDR1 MNHEY, CDR2 SMNVEV (reference sequence). The CDR3 DNA reads as TGTGCCAGCAGTTTTGGGTCGACAGGGAGACTAAATCAGCCCCAGCATTTT. Translated: CASSFGSTGRLNQPQHF.

This chain uses TRBV14 with TRBJ2-7; D perhaps matches TRBD2 (5 bases). Germline V gene lookup returns CDR1 SGHDN and CDR2 FVKESK. Between the trimmed V and J ends, which lost 6 bases and 2 bases, there was a span of 14 bases. The CDR3 contains 14 residues. CDR3 in amino acids: CASSFNSGTYEQYF. Written as DNA, the CDR3 is TGTGCCAGCAGTTTTAATTCCGGGACCTACGAGCAGTACTTC.

The J gene is TRBJ2-3, the V gene TRBV7-6, with TRBD2 matching over 11 bases. The ends lost 4 bases at V and 1 base at J; junction bases unmatched: 7. The length of the CDR3 is 17 residues. CDR1 and CDR2 (germline): SGHVS, FNYEAQ. The CDR3 sequence is CASSSLAGEGGTDTQYF. The CDR3 region has the DNA TGTGCCAGCAGCTCACTAGCGGGAGAAGGGGGCACAGATACGCAGTATTTT.

The chain recombines TRBV10-3 with TRBJ1-1, with TRBD1 matching over 7 bases. Germline loops: CDR1 ENHRY, CDR2 SYGVKD. The trim removed 0 bases at V and 5 bases at J, leaving 3 bases unmatched. The CDR3 totals 14 residues. Written as DNA, the CDR3 is TGTGCCATCAGTGAGTCGACAGGGTATACTGAAGCTTTCTTT. Translated, it gives CAISESTGYTEAFF.

The rearrangement links TRBV10-3 to TRBJ1-5; 7 bases are a match to TRBD1. Unmatched junction bases numbered 17, after V lost 10 bases and J lost 11 bases. This CDR3 contains 14 residues. Germline V lookup: CDR1 ENHRY, CDR2 SYGVKD. The CDR3 sequence: CATSVGTEKSAQHF. CDR3 in DNA: TGTGCCACCTCGGTCGGGACAGAGAAGTCGGCCCAGCATTTT.